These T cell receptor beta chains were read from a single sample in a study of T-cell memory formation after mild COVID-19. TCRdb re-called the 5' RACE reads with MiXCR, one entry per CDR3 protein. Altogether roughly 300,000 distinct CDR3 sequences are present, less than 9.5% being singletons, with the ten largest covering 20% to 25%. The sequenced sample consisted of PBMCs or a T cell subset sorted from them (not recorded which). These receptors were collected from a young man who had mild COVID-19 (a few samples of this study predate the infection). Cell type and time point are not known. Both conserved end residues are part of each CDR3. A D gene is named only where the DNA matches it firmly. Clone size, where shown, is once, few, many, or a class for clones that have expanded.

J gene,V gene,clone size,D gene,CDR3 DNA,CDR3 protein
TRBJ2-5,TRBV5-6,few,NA,TGTGCCAGCAGCTTGAGGTCAGGATCAGGGCAAGAGACCCAGTACTTC,CASSLRSGSGQETQYF
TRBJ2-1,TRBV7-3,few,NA,TGTGCCAGCAGCTTAACGGGAAATTTGGGGGGCTCCTACAATGAGCAGTTCTTC,CASSLTGNLGGSYNEQFF
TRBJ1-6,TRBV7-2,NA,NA,TGTGCCAGCAGCCCGATGGAGGGAACAGGTTCACCCCTCCACTTT,CASSPMEGTGSPLHF
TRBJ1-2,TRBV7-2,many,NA,TGTGCCAGCAGCTTAGCTCTCACTCTGGGATATGGCTACACCTTC,CASSLALTLGYGYTF
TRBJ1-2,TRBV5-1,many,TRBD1,TGCGCCAGCAGCTACACTACAGGGGAAGCTAACTATGGCTACACCTTC,CASSYTTGEANYGYTF
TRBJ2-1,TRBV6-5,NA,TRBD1,TGTGCCAGCAGTCGAACCACAGGGGGCTCCTACAATGAGCAGTTCTTC,CASSRTTGGSYNEQFF
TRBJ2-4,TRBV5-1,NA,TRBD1,TGCGCCAGCAGCCCACAGACAGGGCCAAACATTCAGTACTTC,CASSPQTGPNIQYF
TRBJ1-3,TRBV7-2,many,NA,TGTGCCAGCAGCTTAGTGGCCAGGGAATATGGAAACACCATATATTTT,CASSLVAREYGNTIYF
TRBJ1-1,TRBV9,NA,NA,TGTGCCAGCAGCGCGGCCGGGGGCGAGGGCACTGAAGCTTTCTTT,CASSAAGGEGTEAFF
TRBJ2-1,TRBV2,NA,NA,TGTGCCAGCAGTGGGACAGCCAATGAGCAGTTCTTC,CASSGTANEQFF